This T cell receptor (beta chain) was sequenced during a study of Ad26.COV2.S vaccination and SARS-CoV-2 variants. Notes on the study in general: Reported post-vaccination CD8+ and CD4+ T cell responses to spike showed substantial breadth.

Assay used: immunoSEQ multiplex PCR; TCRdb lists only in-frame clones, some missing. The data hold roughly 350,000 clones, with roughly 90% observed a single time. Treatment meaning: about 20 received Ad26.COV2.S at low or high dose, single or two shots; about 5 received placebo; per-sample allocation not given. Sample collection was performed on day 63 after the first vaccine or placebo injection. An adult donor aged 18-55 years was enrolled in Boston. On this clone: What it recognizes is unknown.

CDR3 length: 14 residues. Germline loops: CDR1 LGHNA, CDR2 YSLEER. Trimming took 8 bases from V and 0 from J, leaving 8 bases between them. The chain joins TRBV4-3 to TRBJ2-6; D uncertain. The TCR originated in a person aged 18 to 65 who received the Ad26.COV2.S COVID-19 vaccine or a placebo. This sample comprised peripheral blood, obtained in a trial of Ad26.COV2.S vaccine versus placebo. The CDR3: CASSAVSGANVLTF. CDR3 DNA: TGCGCCAGCTCGGCCGTCTCTGGGGCCAACGTCCTGACTTTC.